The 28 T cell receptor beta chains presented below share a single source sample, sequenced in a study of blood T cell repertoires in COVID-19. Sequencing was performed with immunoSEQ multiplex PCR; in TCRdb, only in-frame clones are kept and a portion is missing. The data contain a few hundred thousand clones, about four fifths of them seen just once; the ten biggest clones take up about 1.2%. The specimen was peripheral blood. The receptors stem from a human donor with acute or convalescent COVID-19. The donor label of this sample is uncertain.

The CDR3 loop is CASSSGDSHTEAFF. The CDR3 region has the DNA TGTGCCAGCAGTTCTGGGGACAGCCACACTGAAGCTTTCTTT. The chain couples TRBV6-5 to TRBJ1-1; 7 bases are shared with TRBD1. V shed 4 bases, J shed 3 bases, and the junction held 5 bases outside the gene matches. There are 14 residues in the CDR3. Germline V CDR1 and CDR2: MNHEY, SVGAGI.

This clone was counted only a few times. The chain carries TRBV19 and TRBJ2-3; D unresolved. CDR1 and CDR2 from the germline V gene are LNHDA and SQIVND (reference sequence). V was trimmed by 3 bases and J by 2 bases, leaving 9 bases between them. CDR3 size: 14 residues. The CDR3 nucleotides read TGTGCCAGTAGTATCAACCTCTACACAGATACGCAGTATTTT. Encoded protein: CASSINLYTDTQYF.

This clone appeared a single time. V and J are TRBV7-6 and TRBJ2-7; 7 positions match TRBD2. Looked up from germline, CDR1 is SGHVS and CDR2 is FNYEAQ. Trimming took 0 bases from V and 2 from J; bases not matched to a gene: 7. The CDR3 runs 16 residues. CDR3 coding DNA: TGTGCCAGCAGCTTAGCGGCGGGGGTCGGCACCTACGAGCAGTACTTC. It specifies CASSLAAGVGTYEQYF.

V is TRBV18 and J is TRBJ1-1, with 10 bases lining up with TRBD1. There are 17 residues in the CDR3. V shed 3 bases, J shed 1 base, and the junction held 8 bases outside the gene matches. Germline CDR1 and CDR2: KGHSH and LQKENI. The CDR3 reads CASSPQKGQGSNTEAFF. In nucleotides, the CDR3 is TGTGCCAGCTCACCCCAGAAGGGACAGGGGTCGAACACTGAAGCTTTCTTT.

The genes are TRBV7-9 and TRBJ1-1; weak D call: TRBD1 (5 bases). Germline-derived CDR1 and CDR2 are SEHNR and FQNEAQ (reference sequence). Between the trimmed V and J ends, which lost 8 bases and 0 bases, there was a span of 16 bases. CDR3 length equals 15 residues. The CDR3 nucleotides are TGTGCCAGCGGGGCTGGGGTCTCCATGAACACTGAAGCTTTCTTT. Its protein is CASGAGVSMNTEAFF.

CDR3 in amino acids: CASSEGGGHTLKSEQYF. The CDR3 DNA reads as TGTGCCAGCAGTGAGGGCGGGGGCCATACACTCAAGAGCGAGCAGTACTTC. This rearrangement joins TRBV6-1 to TRBJ2-7, with TRBD2 as a possible D gene (7 bases). V was clipped by 3 bases and J by 6 bases, with 24 bases between them. Looked up from germline, CDR1 is MNHNS and CDR2 is SASEGT. CDR3 length equals 17 residues.

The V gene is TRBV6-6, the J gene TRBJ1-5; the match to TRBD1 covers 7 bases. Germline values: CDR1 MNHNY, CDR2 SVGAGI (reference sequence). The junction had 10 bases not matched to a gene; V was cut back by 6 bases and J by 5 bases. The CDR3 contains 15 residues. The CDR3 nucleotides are TGTGCCAGCAGCTGGACAGGCGCGAGTTATCAGCCCCAGCATTTT. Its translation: CASSWTGASYQPQHF.

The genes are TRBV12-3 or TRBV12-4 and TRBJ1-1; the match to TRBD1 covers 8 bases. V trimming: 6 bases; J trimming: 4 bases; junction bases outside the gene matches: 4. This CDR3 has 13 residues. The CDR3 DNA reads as TGTGCCAGCAGGCCTACAGGGGGCACTGAAGCTTTCTTT. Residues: CASRPTGGTEAFF.

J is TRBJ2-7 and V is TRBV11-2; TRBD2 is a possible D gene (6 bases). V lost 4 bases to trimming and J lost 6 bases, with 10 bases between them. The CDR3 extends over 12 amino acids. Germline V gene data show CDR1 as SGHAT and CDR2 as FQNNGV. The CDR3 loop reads CASSSGESEQYF. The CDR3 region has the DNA TGTGCCAGCAGCTCGGGAGAAAGCGAGCAGTACTTC.

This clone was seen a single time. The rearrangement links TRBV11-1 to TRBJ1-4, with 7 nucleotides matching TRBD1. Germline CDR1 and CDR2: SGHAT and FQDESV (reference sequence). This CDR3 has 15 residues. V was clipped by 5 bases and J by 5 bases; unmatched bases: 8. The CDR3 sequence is CASSLERGLNEKLFF. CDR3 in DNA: TGTGCCAGCAGCCTCGAGAGGGGGCTAAATGAAAAACTGTTTTTT.

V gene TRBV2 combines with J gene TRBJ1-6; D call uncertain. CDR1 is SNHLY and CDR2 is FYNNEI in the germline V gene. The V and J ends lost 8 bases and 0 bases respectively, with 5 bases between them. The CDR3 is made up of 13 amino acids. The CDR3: CASHSSYNSPLHF. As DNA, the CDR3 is TGTGCCAGCCACAGCTCCTATAATTCACCCCTCCACTTT.

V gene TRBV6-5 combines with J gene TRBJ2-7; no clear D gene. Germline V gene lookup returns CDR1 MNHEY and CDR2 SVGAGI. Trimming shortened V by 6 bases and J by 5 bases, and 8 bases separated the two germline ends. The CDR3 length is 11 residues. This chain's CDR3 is CASSARNEQYF. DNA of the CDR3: TGTGCCAGCAGCGCGAGGAACGAGCAGTACTTC.

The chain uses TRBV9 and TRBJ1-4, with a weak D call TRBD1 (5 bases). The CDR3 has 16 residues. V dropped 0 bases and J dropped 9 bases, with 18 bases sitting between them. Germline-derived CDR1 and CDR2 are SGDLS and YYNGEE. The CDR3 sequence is CASSVVSGPISQKLFF. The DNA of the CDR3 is TGTGCCAGCAGCGTAGTGTCAGGGCCTATAAGTCAAAAACTGTTTTTT.

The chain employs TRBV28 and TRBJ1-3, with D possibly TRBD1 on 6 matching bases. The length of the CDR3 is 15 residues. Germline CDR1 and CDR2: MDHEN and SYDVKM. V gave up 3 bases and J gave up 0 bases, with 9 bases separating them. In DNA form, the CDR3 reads TGTGCCAGCAGTTTGGGGGGGCCCTCTGGAAACACCATATATTTT. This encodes CASSLGGPSGNTIYF.

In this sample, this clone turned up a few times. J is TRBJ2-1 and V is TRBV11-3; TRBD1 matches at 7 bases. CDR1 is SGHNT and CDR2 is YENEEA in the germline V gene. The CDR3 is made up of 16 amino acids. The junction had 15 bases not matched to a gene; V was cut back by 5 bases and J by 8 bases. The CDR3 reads CASSTSGTGVLDEQFF. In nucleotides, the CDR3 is TGTGCCAGCAGCACCTCGGGAACAGGGGTTCTCGATGAGCAGTTCTTC.

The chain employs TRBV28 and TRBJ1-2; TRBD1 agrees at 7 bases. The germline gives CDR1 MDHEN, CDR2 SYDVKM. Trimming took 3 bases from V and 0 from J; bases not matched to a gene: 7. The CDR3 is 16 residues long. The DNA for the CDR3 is TGTGCCAGCAGTTTGAATCCGGACAGGACTAACTATGGCTACACCTTC. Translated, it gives CASSLNPDRTNYGYTF.

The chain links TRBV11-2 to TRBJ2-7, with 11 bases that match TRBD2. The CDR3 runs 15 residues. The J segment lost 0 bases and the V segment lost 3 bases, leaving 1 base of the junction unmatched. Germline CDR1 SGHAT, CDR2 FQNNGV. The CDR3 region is CASSFTSGSSYEQYF. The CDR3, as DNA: TGTGCCAGCAGCTTTACTAGCGGGAGCTCCTACGAGCAGTACTTC.

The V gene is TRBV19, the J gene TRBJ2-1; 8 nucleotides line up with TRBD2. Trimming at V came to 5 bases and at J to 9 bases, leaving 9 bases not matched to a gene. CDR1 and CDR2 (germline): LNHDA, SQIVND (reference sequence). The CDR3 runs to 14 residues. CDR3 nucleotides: TGTGCCAGTAGTTGGCGGGAGGTCTCAGCTGAGCAGTTCTTC. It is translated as CASSWREVSAEQFF.

DNA of the CDR3: TGTGCCAGCAGTTTACGCACCGGGGTAGCTTTCTTT. Its translation: CASSLRTGVAFF. V and J are TRBV28 and TRBJ1-1, with D unclear. V lost 2 bases to trimming and J lost 10 bases, with 11 bases between them. This CDR3 is 12 amino acids long. Germline CDR1 is MDHEN and CDR2 is SYDVKM.

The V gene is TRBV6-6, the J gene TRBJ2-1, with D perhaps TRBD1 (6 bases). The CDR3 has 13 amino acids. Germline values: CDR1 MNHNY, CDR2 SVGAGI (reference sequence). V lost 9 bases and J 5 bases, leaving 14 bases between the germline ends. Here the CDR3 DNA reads TGTGCCAGTAAACGGACAGTTCACAATGAGCAGTTCTTC. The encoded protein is CASKRTVHNEQFF.

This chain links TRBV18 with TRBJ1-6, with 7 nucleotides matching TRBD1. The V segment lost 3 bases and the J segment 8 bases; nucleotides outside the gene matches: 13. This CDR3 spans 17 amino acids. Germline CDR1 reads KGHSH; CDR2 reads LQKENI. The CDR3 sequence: CASSPMTTGRGDSPLHF. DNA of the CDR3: TGTGCCAGCTCACCGATGACGACAGGGAGAGGGGATTCACCCCTCCACTTT.

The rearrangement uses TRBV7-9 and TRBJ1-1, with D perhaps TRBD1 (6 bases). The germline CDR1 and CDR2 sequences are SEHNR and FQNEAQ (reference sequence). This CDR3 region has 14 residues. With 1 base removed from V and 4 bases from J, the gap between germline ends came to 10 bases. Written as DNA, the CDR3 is TGTGCCAGCAGCTTAGAACAGGGTCTCACTGAAGCTTTCTTT. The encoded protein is CASSLEQGLTEAFF.

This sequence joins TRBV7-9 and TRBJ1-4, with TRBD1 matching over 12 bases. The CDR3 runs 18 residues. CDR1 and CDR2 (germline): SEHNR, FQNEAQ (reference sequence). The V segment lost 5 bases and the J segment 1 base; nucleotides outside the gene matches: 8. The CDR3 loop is CASSLGDRGLKTNEKLFF. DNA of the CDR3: TGTGCCAGCAGCCTGGGGGACAGGGGGCTCAAAACTAATGAAAAACTGTTTTTT. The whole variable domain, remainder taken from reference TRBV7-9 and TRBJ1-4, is DTGVSQNPRHKITKRGQNVTFRCDPISEHNRLYWYRQTLGQGPEFLTYFQNEAQLEKSRLLSDRFSAERPKGSFSTLEIQRTEQGDSAMYLCASSLGDRGLKTNEKLFFGSGTQLSVL.

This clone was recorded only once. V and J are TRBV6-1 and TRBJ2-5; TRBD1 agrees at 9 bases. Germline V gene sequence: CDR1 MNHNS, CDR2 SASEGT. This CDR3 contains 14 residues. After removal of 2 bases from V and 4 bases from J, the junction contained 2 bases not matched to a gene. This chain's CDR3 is CASSEYRGRETQYF. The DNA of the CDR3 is TGTGCCAGCAGTGAATACAGGGGGCGAGAGACCCAGTACTTC.

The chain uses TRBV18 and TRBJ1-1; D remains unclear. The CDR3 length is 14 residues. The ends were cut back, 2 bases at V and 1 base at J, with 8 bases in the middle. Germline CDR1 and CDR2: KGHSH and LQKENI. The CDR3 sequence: CASSPELGNTEAFF. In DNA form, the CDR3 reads TGTGCCAGCTCACCAGAGCTAGGGAACACTGAAGCTTTCTTT.

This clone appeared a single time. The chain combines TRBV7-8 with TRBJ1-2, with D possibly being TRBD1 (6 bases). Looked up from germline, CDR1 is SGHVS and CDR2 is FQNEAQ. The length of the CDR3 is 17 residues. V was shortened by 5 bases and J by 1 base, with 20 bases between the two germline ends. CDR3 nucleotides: TGTGCCAGCAGCCCCGAACTTGGACAGCGTATTAACTATGGCTACACCTTC. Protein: CASSPELGQRINYGYTF.

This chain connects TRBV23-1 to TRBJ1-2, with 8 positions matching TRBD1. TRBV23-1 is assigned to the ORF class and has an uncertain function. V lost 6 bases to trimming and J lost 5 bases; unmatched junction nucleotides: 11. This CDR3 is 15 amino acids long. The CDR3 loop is CASRTKKTGEYGYTF. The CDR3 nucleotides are TGCGCCAGCAGGACGAAAAAGACAGGGGAATATGGCTACACCTTC.

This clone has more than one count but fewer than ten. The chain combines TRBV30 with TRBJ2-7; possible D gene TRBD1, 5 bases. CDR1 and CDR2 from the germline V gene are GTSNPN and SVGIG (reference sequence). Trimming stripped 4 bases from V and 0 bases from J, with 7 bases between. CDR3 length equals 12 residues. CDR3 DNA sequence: TGTGCCTGGACAGGGCGCTCCTACGAGCAGTACTTC. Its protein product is CAWTGRSYEQYF.